This section outlines one TCR beta chain sequence together with its context. Its antigen is unknown. A much larger clone differs by one base, so this may be a read error. RNA transcripts provided the source from which TCR beta CDR3 regions were amplified. The HTBI set primed first-round TCR CDR3 RT-PCR. TCRdb re-analysed the multiplex PCR reads in MiXCR, keeping a single row per CDR3 protein. This sample yields roughly 740,000 distinct CDR3 sequences, of which about a sixth are seen a single time; under 9.5% belongs to the top ten. This entry belongs to a study of T cells in Graves' hyperthyroidism and ophthalmopathy. About the research overall: It was at initial diagnosis, before any treatment, that peripheral blood was collected. Study-wide results and limits: In the blood, most expanded thyroid clonotypes above 0.001 appeared as well.

The PBMCs were taken from approximately 9 ml of fresh peripheral blood. Germline assignment: CDR1 SGHNT and CDR2 YENEEA. CDR3 length: 12 amino acids. V was shortened by 8 bases and J by 2 bases, with 9 bases between the two germline ends. The chain has TRBV11-3 and TRBJ1-1; D call uncertain. The sample was blood. This sequence was found in a man aged 18 to 29 with Graves' hyperthyroidism. The chain's CDR3 is CASETFNTEAFF. The DNA of the CDR3 is TGTGCCAGCGAGACATTTAACACTGAAGCTTTCTTT.